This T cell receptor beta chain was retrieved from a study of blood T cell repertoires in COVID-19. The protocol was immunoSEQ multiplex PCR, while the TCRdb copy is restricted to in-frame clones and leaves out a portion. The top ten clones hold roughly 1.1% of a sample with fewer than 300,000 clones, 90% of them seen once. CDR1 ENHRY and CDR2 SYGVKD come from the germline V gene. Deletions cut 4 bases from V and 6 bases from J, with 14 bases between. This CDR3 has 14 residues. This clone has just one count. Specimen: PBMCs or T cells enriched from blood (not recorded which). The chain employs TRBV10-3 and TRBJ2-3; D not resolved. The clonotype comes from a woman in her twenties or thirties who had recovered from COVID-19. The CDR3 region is CAISGNGFWDTQYF. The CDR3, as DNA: TGTGCCATCAGTGGAAACGGGTTCTGGGATACGCAGTATTTT.